These 8 T cell receptor beta chains were sequenced from one sample in a study of CD8+ T cells in alopecia areata. Across roughly five patients, CD4+ cells underwent sorting into CD25+CD127- cells. Following RNA extraction, reverse transcription yielded cDNA that acted as the sequencing template. Generated by immunoSEQ multiplex PCR, the TCRdb table keeps only in-frame clones and is missing some. The table shows about 14,000 clones, with around three fifths occurring only once. The source material was CD4+ Tregs sorted from blood. The receptors were gathered from a human donor with alopecia areata.

The chain combines TRBV5-1 with TRBJ2-2, with D unresolved. Germline CDR1 reads SGHRS; CDR2 reads YFSETQ. The CDR3 is 13 residues long. The V end was cut by 0 bases, the J end by 5 bases, with 5 bases between. The CDR3 nucleotides read TGCGCCAGCAGCTTGGGACAAACCGGGGAGCTGTTTTTT. It codes for CASSLGQTGELFF.

This clone was seen a few times. The chain uses TRBV5-1 and TRBJ2-1, with 11 bases aligning to TRBD1. Trimming cost V 7 bases and J 5 bases; bases outside gene matches: 2. The germline gives CDR1 SGHRS, CDR2 YFSETQ. The CDR3 contains 13 residues. The CDR3 region has the DNA TGCGCCAGCCGGGACAGGGGGGACAATGAGCAGTTCTTC. Amino acid sequence: CASRDRGDNEQFF. Complete variable domain (other parts from reference TRBV5-1 and TRBJ2-1): KAGVTQTPRYLIKTRGQQVTLSCSPISGHRSVSWYQQTPGQGLQFLFEYFSETQRNKGNFPGRFSGRQFSNSRSEMNVSTLELGDSALYLCASRDRGDNEQFFGPGTRLTVL.

The rearrangement links TRBV7-9 to TRBJ1-1, with D possibly TRBD1 on 5 matching bases. Looked up from germline, CDR1 is SEHNR and CDR2 is FQNEAQ (reference sequence). With 2 bases removed from V and 2 bases from J, the gap between germline ends came to 6 bases. This CDR3 is built from 13 residues. The CDR3 region is CASSLRGNTEAFF. The CDR3 coding sequence is TGTGCCAGCAGCTTAAGGGGAAACACTGAAGCTTTCTTT.

CDR3 nucleotides: TGTGCCAGCAGTTACGGGACAGGGGCTGGCGGCTACACCTTC. Protein product: CASSYGTGAGGYTF. This sequence joins TRBV6-5 and TRBJ1-2; 10 nucleotides match TRBD1. V was pared by 2 bases and J by 8 bases, with 5 bases of the junction left unmatched. This CDR3 spans 14 amino acids. Germline CDR1 is MNHEY and CDR2 is SVGAGI.

The rearrangement joins TRBV13 to TRBJ2-7; 8 bases line up with TRBD1. The CDR3 is 15 amino acids. Looked up from germline, CDR1 is PRHDT and CDR2 is FYEKMQ (reference sequence). J lost 2 bases, V lost 2 bases, and 5 bases had no gene match. The CDR3: CASSLRQGRTYEQYF. CDR3 nucleotides: TGTGCCAGCAGCTTACGACAGGGGAGGACCTACGAGCAGTACTTC. Using reference TRBV13 and TRBJ2-7 for the parts outside the CDR3, the full variable domain is AAGVIQSPRHLIKEKRETATLKCYPIPRHDTVYWYQQGPGQDPQFLISFYEKMQSDKGSIPDRFSAQQFSDYHSELNMSSLELGDSALYFCASSLRQGRTYEQYFGPGTRLTVT.

This clone was seen a handful of times. This chain links TRBV28 with TRBJ1-4, with D unresolved. Germline V gene data show CDR1 as MDHEN and CDR2 as SYDVKM. V lost 8 bases, J lost 2 bases, and 12 bases lay in between. The CDR3 is 14 residues long. This CDR3 is CASSYIATNEKLFF. DNA for the CDR3: TGTGCCAGCTCGTACATAGCCACTAATGAAAAACTGTTTTTT.

The J gene is TRBJ2-1, the V gene TRBV5-1; a possible D gene is TRBD2 (6 bases). Germline CDR1 SGHRS, CDR2 YFSETQ. Deletions cut 5 bases from V and 8 bases from J, with 17 bases between. The CDR3 runs 14 residues. CDR3 protein: CASSKATRTYEQFF. CDR3 DNA: TGCGCCAGCAGTAAGGCGACTAGGACCTATGAGCAGTTCTTC.

The gene calls are TRBV25-1 and TRBJ1-1, with D possibly TRBD1 on 6 matching bases. This CDR3 is 12 amino acids long. V lost 8 bases to trimming and J lost 8 bases, with 15 bases between them. Looked up from germline, CDR1 is MGHDK and CDR2 is SYGVNS. This CDR3 reads CASSLLGHEAFF. In nucleotides, the CDR3 is TGTGCCAGCTCACTCCTGGGACACGAAGCTTTCTTT.